The rows below give T cell receptor beta chains drawn from one sample of a study of blood T cell repertoires in COVID-19. Assay: immunoSEQ multiplex PCR; the TCRdb copy retains only in-frame clones and omits some. The top ten clones hold roughly 1.2% of a sample with approximately 65,000 clones, approximately 86% of them seen once. The sequenced material came from peripheral blood. These TCRs come from a man between 35 and 55 years old with acute or convalescent COVID-19. The conserved cysteine and the conserved F or W are not part of the CDR3 here.

v_gene,j_gene,CDR3aa
TRBV6-5,TRBJ1-5,ASRLTRYSNQPQH
TRBV7-2,TRBJ1-2,ASSLVTGQFYTNYGYT
TRBV11-3,TRBJ1-4,ASSLGQGLEKLF
TRBV5-1,TRBJ1-1,ASSPTWTAVAEAF
TRBV5-1,TRBJ2-7,ASSPKPQGYEQY
TRBV25-1,TRBJ2-7,ASRTAYEQY
TRBV7-9,TRBJ2-1,ASSRSPGTGLEQF
TRBV5-1,TRBJ1-2,ASSLSGDRYSTNYGYT
TRBV3-1/TRBV3-2,TRBJ1-2,ASSHPGGVNYGYT
TRBV10-3,TRBJ2-1,AISIRDSYNEQF
TRBV6-6,TRBJ2-5,ASSSPGQETQY
TRBV11-3,TRBJ1-2,ASSFQGIGYT
TRBV7-9,TRBJ1-2,AIQTGPYGYT
TRBV27,TRBJ1-4,ASSLSGQGPGVGEKLF
TRBV10-1,TRBJ1-1,ASRQGLNTEAF
TRBV3-1/TRBV3-2,TRBJ1-1,ASSQVHMNTEAF
TRBV18,TRBJ1-1,ASSGMGQPNTEAF
TRBV29-1,TRBJ2-1,SVEGQGLTYNEQF
TRBV4-1,TRBJ2-2,ASRLDGTRGPGELF
TRBV7-9,TRBJ1-3,ASSQSGDSGNTIY
TRBV3-1/TRBV3-2,TRBJ2-3,ASARQGDNTDTQY
TRBV5-4,TRBJ1-1,ASSLPRAGEAF
TRBV9,TRBJ2-3,ASSVGPFSGGIGDTQY
TRBV7-2,TRBJ1-1,ASSAHSNTEAF
TRBV5-1,TRBJ1-2,ASSLDGPNYGYT